This T cell receptor beta chain originates from a study of a mutant IDH1 vaccine in newly diagnosed glioma. Across the whole study: Treated patients had a mean age of roughly 40 years and a roughly 62% male, around 38% female split. Those enrolled had earlier been treated with radiotherapy, temozolomide, or both, mostly both. Study results and caveats: Pseudoprogression appeared unlinked to shifts in leading peripheral T cell clonotypes.

The CDR3 extends over 15 amino acids. Germline trimming cut 3 bases from V and 5 bases from J; bases unmatched to any gene: 5. Germline CDR1 is LNHDA and CDR2 is SQIVND (reference sequence). Time point indicated: baseline, week 1 (first vaccination visit). Treatment given: pre-vaccination baseline after standard-of-care therapy. Donors had new WHO grade 3 or 4 IDH1-mutant, ATRX-lost astrocytomas. Details on this clone: The antigen is not known.

Sequencing was performed with immunoSEQ multiplex PCR; in TCRdb, only in-frame clones are kept and a portion is missing. Counted here are some 56,000 clones, more than 85% occurring once; the ten biggest clones make up about 2.5%. The chain couples TRBV19 to TRBJ2-1; 9 bases match TRBD2. The sequences come from PBMCs, collected from a glioma patient treated with radiotherapy, temozolomide or both. The receptor was isolated from a man aged 50-60 years with glioma. This CDR3 is CASSIDSGRHNEQFF. The DNA for the CDR3 is TGTGCCAGTAGTATTGATAGCGGGAGACACAATGAGCAGTTCTTC.